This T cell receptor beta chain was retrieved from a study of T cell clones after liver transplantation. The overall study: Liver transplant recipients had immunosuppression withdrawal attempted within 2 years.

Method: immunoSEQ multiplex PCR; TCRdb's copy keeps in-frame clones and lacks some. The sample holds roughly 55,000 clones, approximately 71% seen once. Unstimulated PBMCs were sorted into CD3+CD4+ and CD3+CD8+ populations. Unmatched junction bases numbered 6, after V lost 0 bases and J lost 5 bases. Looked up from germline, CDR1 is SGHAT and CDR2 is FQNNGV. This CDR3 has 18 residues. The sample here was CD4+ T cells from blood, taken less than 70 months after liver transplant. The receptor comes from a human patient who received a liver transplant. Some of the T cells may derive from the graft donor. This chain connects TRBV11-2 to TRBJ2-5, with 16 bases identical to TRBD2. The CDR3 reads CASSLDTGLAGGPETQYF. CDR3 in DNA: TGTGCCAGCAGCTTAGATACGGGACTAGCGGGGGGGCCTGAGACCCAGTACTTC.